This T cell receptor (beta chain) appears in the sequencing data of a study of early T cells in non-severe SARS-CoV-2 infection. This clonotype was detected only a few times. V was cut by 7 bases and J by 4 bases, with 10 bases left in between. The CDR3 extends over 13 amino acids. Germline loops: CDR1 SNHLY, CDR2 FYNNEI. Via MiXCR, TCRdb re-called the 5' RACE reads, giving one row per CDR3 protein. The sample lists 70,000 to 95,000 distinct CDR3 sequences, roughly 14% occurring once. Sequencing was carried out using whole blood. The receptor comes from an adult who was a healthcare worker with PCR-confirmed SARS-CoV-2 infection or an uninfected control (not recorded which). The V gene is TRBV2, the J gene TRBJ1-4; tentatively, D is TRBD1 (6 bases). CDR3 DNA sequence: TGTGCCAGCAATGGACAGTTTAATGAAAAACTGTTTTTT. Protein product: CASNGQFNEKLFF.